One T cell receptor (beta chain) is described in this entry. The antigen remains unidentified. CDR1 SGDLS and CDR2 YYNGEE come from the germline V gene. V was clipped by 0 bases and J by 8 bases, with 18 bases between them. This CDR3 spans 16 amino acids. The entry originates in a study of T cell responses to AZD1222 COVID-19 vaccine. Study conclusions and caveats: Spike-specific TCR breadth and depth went up after people got two AZD1222 doses. The reported proportion of spike-specific TCRs targeting unmutated variant regions was nearly half.

TCRdb's copy holds only in-frame clones and misses some; the assay was immunoSEQ multiplex PCR. The sample lists about 130,000 clones; just over 90% were seen once. This material consisted of peripheral blood, taken 28 days after the second AZD1222 dose. This clonotype originated in an adult who received the AZD1222 COVID-19 vaccine. The chain employs TRBV9 and TRBJ2-1, with D uncertain. Here the CDR3 DNA reads TGTGCCAGCAGCGTAGGTGGGTGGAGAGCTTCTTATGAGCAGTTCTTC. Its protein product is CASSVGGWRASYEQFF.